Below are 28 T cell receptor beta chains sequenced from a single sample in a study of blood T cells in healthy people across ages. It was with a sample-barcoded 5' primer and a J-beta primer mix that a second PCR of roughly 6 to 12 cycles was run. TCRdb reanalysed the 5' RACE reads using MiXCR and keeps one entry per CDR3 protein. The table records approximately 780,000 distinct CDR3 sequences, roughly 24% of them present only once. These sequences were also reported in another study, on T cells of mothers and their children.

Sequencing input: blood. Receptors originate from a boy aged 5-17 years in good health.

J is TRBJ2-5 and V is TRBV3-1; tentatively, D is TRBD2 (6 bases). The germline V and J ends were trimmed by 3 bases and 1 base, with 9 bases remaining between them. The length of the CDR3 is 14 residues. Germline lookup yields CDR1 LGHDT and CDR2 YNNKEL (reference sequence). Here the CDR3 reads CASSHGGAQETQYF. CDR3 nucleotides: TGTGCCAGCAGCCACGGCGGGGCCCAAGAGACCCAGTACTTC.

The chain is built from TRBV4-3 and TRBJ2-1, with D possibly matching TRBD1 (6 bases). The CDR3 totals 14 residues. V lost 3 bases, J lost 9 bases, and 15 bases lay in between. Looked up from germline, CDR1 is LGHNA and CDR2 is YSLEER. CDR3 coding DNA: TGCGCCAGCAGCCATGTGGGGGCAGGACCTGAGCAGTTCTTC. Amino acid sequence: CASSHVGAGPEQFF.

The chain employs TRBV5-1 and TRBJ2-1; 9 bases fit TRBD2. From germline, CDR1 is SGHRS and CDR2 YFSETQ. The CDR3 totals 15 residues. The junction had 12 bases not matched to a gene; V was cut back by 8 bases and J by 6 bases. In nucleotides, the CDR3 is TGCGCCAGACGAACAAGGACTAGCGACTTCAATGAGCAGTTCTTC. This encodes CARRTRTSDFNEQFF.

The chain has TRBV9 and TRBJ2-2, with TRBD2 identical over 8 bases. In germline, CDR1 is SGDLS, CDR2 YYNGEE. V was pared by 3 bases and J by 6 bases, with 10 bases of the junction left unmatched. The CDR3 runs to 16 residues. The CDR3 loop reads CASSAERGSKAGELFF. The CDR3, as DNA: TGTGCCAGCAGCGCCGAGCGGGGGTCTAAGGCCGGGGAGCTGTTTTTT.

The rearrangement links TRBV20-1 to TRBJ2-2; D possibly corresponds to TRBD2 (5 bases). The CDR3 has 15 residues. The germline CDR1 and CDR2 sequences are DFQATT and SNEGSKA (reference sequence). V gave up 0 bases and J gave up 4 bases, with 12 bases separating them. In nucleotides, the CDR3 is TGCAGTGCTAGAGAAGGAGGCTTTCTCACCGGGGAGCTGTTTTTT. Its translation: CSAREGGFLTGELFF.

The gene calls are TRBV24-1 and TRBJ2-1; 7 bases agree with TRBD2. Trimming removed 2 bases from V and 6 bases from J; junction bases left unmatched: 9. The CDR3 extends over 16 amino acids. The V gene's germline CDR1 is KGHDR and CDR2 SFDVKD. In DNA, the CDR3 is TGTGCCACCAGTGATTCGCGAGGCGGGAGCTTCAATGAGCAGTTCTTC. This translates into CATSDSRGGSFNEQFF.

The J gene is TRBJ1-2, the V gene TRBV29-1; TRBD1 agrees at 11 bases. The V gene's germline CDR1 is SQVTM and CDR2 ANQGSEA. CDR3 size: 16 residues. The CDR3 nucleotides are TGCAGTGGGTGGACAGGGGGCGAGCGAGTCCCCAATGGCTACACCTTC. The encoded protein is CSGWTGGERVPNGYTF.

V is TRBV20-1 and J is TRBJ1-4, with D unclear. The V end was cut by 5 bases, the J end by 10 bases, with 11 bases between. Germline assignment: CDR1 DFQATT and CDR2 SNEGSKA (reference sequence). This CDR3 spans 11 amino acids. This CDR3 reads CSAALTGKLFF. The CDR3, as DNA: TGCAGTGCTGCCTTAACCGGAAAACTGTTTTTT.

This clonotype was seen a few times. The chain links TRBV20-1 to TRBJ2-6; D possibly corresponds to TRBD1 (6 bases). The CDR3 runs 16 residues. Trimming took off 1 base at V and 4 bases at J, with 14 bases between the two ends. CDR1 DFQATT and CDR2 SNEGSKA come from the germline V gene (reference sequence). The CDR3 spells CSARAVGAGGANVLTF. The DNA for the CDR3 is TGCAGTGCTAGAGCCGTGGGGGCGGGCGGGGCCAACGTCCTGACTTTC.

The chain has TRBV20-1 and TRBJ2-2, with TRBD2 as a possible D gene (6 bases). Germline V gene sequence: CDR1 DFQATT, CDR2 SNEGSKA (reference sequence). Trimming removed 1 base at V and 0 bases at J, with 15 bases between. The CDR3 length is 17 residues. CDR3 residues: CSARGPGGASNTGELFF. The CDR3 DNA follows: TGCAGTGCTAGAGGACCAGGAGGGGCCTCGAACACCGGGGAGCTGTTTTTT.

The J gene is TRBJ1-6, the V gene TRBV12-3 or TRBV12-4, with 10 bases aligning to TRBD1. The CDR3 totals 15 residues. V shed 5 bases, J shed 8 bases, and the junction held 6 bases outside the gene matches. The CDR3 loop reads CASSTGTGVYSPLHF. CDR3 DNA sequence: TGTGCCAGCAGTACCGGGACAGGGGTTTATTCACCCCTCCACTTT.

This clonotype was detected a few times. The rearrangement uses TRBV9 and TRBJ1-3; D possibly corresponds to TRBD1 (5 bases). The V gene lost 3 bases and the J gene lost 0 bases, with 13 bases spanning the gap. The length of the CDR3 is 16 residues. From germline, CDR1 is SGDLS and CDR2 YYNGEE. The CDR3 sequence is CASSASRDLSGNTIYF. The DNA of the CDR3 is TGTGCCAGCAGCGCATCCCGGGACCTCTCTGGAAACACCATATATTTT. The full variable domain, with the rest looked up from reference TRBV9 and TRBJ1-3, is DSGVTQTPKHLITATGQRVTLRCSPRSGDLSVYWYQQSLDQGLQFLIQYYNGEERAKGNILERFSAQQFPDLHSELNLSSLELGDSALYFCASSASRDLSGNTIYFGEGSWLTVV.

This clonotype was seen a single time. The chain has TRBV30 and TRBJ1-6, with D possibly TRBD1 on 6 matching bases. The CDR3 is made up of 15 amino acids. The germline V gene encodes CDR1 GTSNPN and CDR2 SVGIG (reference sequence). V dropped 2 bases and J dropped 11 bases, with 19 bases sitting between them. CDR3 sequence (DNA): TGTGCCTGGAGTACCCGGGGGCGTCCCGGGGCACCCCTCCACTTT. It encodes CAWSTRGRPGAPLHF. The variable domain in full, with the rest retrieved from reference TRBV30 and TRBJ1-6, is SQTIHQWPATLVQPVGSPLSLECTVEGTSNPNLYWYRQAAGRGLQLLFYSVGIGQISSEVPQNLSASRPQDRQFILSSKKLLLSDSGFYLCAWSTRGRPGAPLHFGNGTRLTVT.

This clonotype showed up just a few times. The chain uses TRBV7-2 and TRBJ2-3; 9 bases agree with TRBD2. Germline values: CDR1 SGHTA, CDR2 FQGNSA. The length of the CDR3 is 13 residues. J gave up 14 bases and V 5 bases, and 11 bases lay outside the gene matches. DNA for the CDR3: TGTGCCAGCAGCCCGGGCCGGACTAGCGTTGGGTATTTT. It yields the protein CASSPGRTSVGYF.

This clonotype was counted only a few times. V usage is TRBV27 and J usage is TRBJ2-5; 8 nucleotides agree with TRBD1. There are 15 residues in the CDR3. Germline CDR1 is MNHEY and CDR2 is SMNVEV (reference sequence). J lost 2 bases, V lost 4 bases, and 6 bases had no gene match. The CDR3 region is CASSSFRGPQETQYF. CDR3 bases: TGTGCCAGCAGTTCCTTCAGGGGGCCTCAAGAGACCCAGTACTTC.

The genes are TRBV5-1 and TRBJ1-4, with D tentatively TRBD1 (6 bases). The CDR3 spans 16 residues. The V gene's germline CDR1 is SGHRS and CDR2 YFSETQ. V lost 4 bases and J lost 7, with 20 bases in between. Here the CDR3 reads CASSGTTGLEGEKLFF. The CDR3 DNA is TGCGCCAGCAGCGGGACGACAGGCCTCGAGGGTGAAAAACTGTTTTTT.

This chain connects TRBV13 to TRBJ1-1; possibly TRBD1 for D (5 bases). Trimming took 5 bases from V and 11 from J, leaving 12 bases between them. Germline assignment: CDR1 PRHDT and CDR2 FYEKMQ (reference sequence). This CDR3 contains 11 residues. The CDR3 region is CASSIRTQAFF. CDR3 sequence (DNA): TGTGCCAGCAGCATCCGGACACAGGCTTTCTTT.

The chain recombines TRBV2 with TRBJ2-5; 8 positions agree with TRBD2. The CDR3 sequence is 14 residues long. Germline V lookup: CDR1 SNHLY, CDR2 FYNNEI. V shed 10 bases, J shed 4 bases, and the junction held 11 bases outside the gene matches. CDR3 sequence reads: CAISIAGWRETQYF. In DNA form, the CDR3 reads TGTGCCATATCTATAGCGGGGTGGCGAGAGACCCAGTACTTC.

This chain joins TRBV27 and TRBJ2-4; D is unclear. Germline lookup yields CDR1 MNHEY and CDR2 SMNVEV (reference sequence). CDR3 length: 14 residues. Trimming took off 5 bases at V and 4 bases at J, with 12 bases between the two ends. The chain's CDR3 is CASSPANRKNIQYF. The CDR3 DNA is TGTGCCAGCAGTCCAGCAAACAGAAAAAACATTCAGTACTTC.

The chain's CDR3 is CSATTGVAYNSPLHF. DNA of the CDR3: TGCAGTGCCACCACCGGGGTTGCCTATAATTCACCCCTCCACTTT. The V gene is TRBV20-1, the J gene TRBJ1-6; D call uncertain. The CDR3 contains 15 residues. Trimming shortened V by 6 bases and J by 2 bases, and 14 bases separated the two germline ends. Germline CDR1 is DFQATT and CDR2 is SNEGSKA (reference sequence).

The chain recombines TRBV7-9 with TRBJ1-2; D not resolved. CDR3 size: 15 residues. Trimming removed 0 bases at V and 5 bases at J, with 13 bases between. In germline, CDR1 is SEHNR, CDR2 FQNEAQ (reference sequence). The CDR3 is CASSLAGDYLYGYTF. The DNA for the CDR3 is TGTGCCAGCAGCTTAGCGGGTGACTACCTTTATGGCTACACCTTC. The variable domain in full, completed from reference TRBV7-9 and TRBJ1-2, reads DTGVSQNPRHKITKRGQNVTFRCDPISEHNRLYWYRQTLGQGPEFLTYFQNEAQLEKSRLLSDRFSAERPKGSFSTLEIQRTEQGDSAMYLCASSLAGDYLYGYTFGSGTRLTVV.

This rearrangement joins TRBV4-1 to TRBJ2-3; TRBD2 matches at 9 bases. CDR1 is MGHRA and CDR2 is YSYEKL in the germline V gene. V trimming: 3 bases; J trimming: 2 bases; junction bases outside the gene matches: 6. The CDR3 spans 16 residues. CDR3 sequence (DNA): TGCGCCAGCAGCCACAGTAGCGGGGGTGTCACAGATACGCAGTATTTT. As protein: CASSHSSGGVTDTQYF.

This clonotype has just a few counts. The CDR3 DNA reads TGTGCCAGCAGCTACCTAAGCGGGGGCCCTTACAATGAGCAGTTCTTC. This encodes CASSYLSGGPYNEQFF. The chain joins TRBV5-6 to TRBJ2-5; 8 bases line up with TRBD2. Gene TRBJ2-1 matches the end of the DNA better, so the J call may be wrong. Germline V gene data show CDR1 as SGHDT and CDR2 as YYEEEE. The CDR3 has 16 amino acids.

This clonotype came up many times. The V and J genes are TRBV3-1 and TRBJ2-4; 8 bases align to TRBD1. In germline, CDR1 is LGHDT, CDR2 YNNKEL (reference sequence). This CDR3 has 19 residues. V lost 0 bases and J lost 0; bases outside the gene matches: 10. Written as DNA, the CDR3 is TGTGCCAGCAGCCAAGAAAGATGGGGGCAGGGGGCAGCCAAAAACATTCAGTACTTC. Amino acids: CASSQERWGQGAAKNIQYF.

The chain uses TRBV20-1 and TRBJ2-4; 12 bases are a match to TRBD2. The length of the CDR3 is 14 residues. The germline V gene encodes CDR1 DFQATT and CDR2 SNEGSKA (reference sequence). V gave up 5 bases and J gave up 6 bases; unmatched junction bases: 5. CDR3 sequence (DNA): TGCAGTGCTGTGACTAGCGGGGGATCAAACATTCAGTACTTC. Protein: CSAVTSGGSNIQYF.

The chain recombines TRBV12-5 with TRBJ1-1; D call uncertain. Germline loops: CDR1 LGHNT, CDR2 FRNRAP. CDR3 size: 20 residues. The V end lost 3 bases, the J end lost 1 base, and 27 bases lay between the germline ends. The CDR3 nucleotides read TGTGCTAGTGGTTTTCTCCTTACCAGTGTTGGCAGACCATCGAACACTGAAGCTTTCTTT. Translation gives CASGFLLTSVGRPSNTEAFF.

J is TRBJ1-1 and V is TRBV5-1; 7 nucleotides line up with TRBD1. The V segment lost 0 bases and the J segment 2 bases; nucleotides outside the gene matches: 4. Germline V gene lookup returns CDR1 SGHRS and CDR2 YFSETQ. CDR3 length: 15 residues. CDR3 in DNA: TGCGCCAGCAGCTTGGGACAGGGAATAAACACTGAAGCTTTCTTT. This sequence encodes CASSLGQGINTEAFF.

This clonotype has a single count. The rearrangement uses TRBV5-5 and TRBJ1-2; tentative D call: TRBD1 (5 bases). Trimming took 4 bases from V and 8 from J, leaving 15 bases between them. CDR1 is SGHKS, CDR2 YYEKEE, per germline (reference sequence). The CDR3 has 13 residues. CDR3 nucleotides: TGTGCCAGCAGCCTTGTGAGGGGTCAGGGCTACACCTTC. Its protein product is CASSLVRGQGYTF. Looking up the rest from reference TRBV5-5 and TRBJ1-2 gives the full variable domain: DAGVTQSPTHLIKTRGQQVTLRCSPISGHKSVSWYQQVLGQGPQFIFQYYEKEERGRGNFPDRFSARQFPNYSSELNVNALLLGDSALYLCASSLVRGQGYTFGSGTRLTVV.